This section outlines one TCR beta chain sequence together with its context. This sample is part of a study of control samples from healthy donors and cancer patients. The CDR3 covers 11 residues. Trimming removed 7 bases at V and 3 bases at J, with 7 bases between. Germline V lookup: CDR1 LNHDA, CDR2 SQIVND (reference sequence). Using immunoSEQ multiplex PCR, the repertoire was profiled, and TCRdb retains in-frame clones only, with some absent. Of 160,000 or so clones detected, 93% appear once; the ten largest clones hold over 2%. This chain uses TRBV19 with TRBJ2-7, with D tentatively TRBD2 (5 bases). The source is a man aged 45-65 years in good health. Material: blood. CDR3: CASKEGYEQYF. Here the CDR3 DNA reads TGTGCCAGTAAAGAGGGCTACGAGCAGTACTTC.